This entry lists 22 T cell receptor beta chains sequenced from one sample in a study of beta chain features in type 1 diabetes (dated by TCRdb to between 2017 and 2018). The receptor library was made with the immunoSEQ multiplex PCR assay. All of the isolated RNA was reverse transcribed with the High Capacity cDNA Reverse Transcription Kit, so expressed TCRB transcripts were sequenced. TCRdb carries this immuneACCESS record with in-frame sequences only. Its versions omit some clonotypes, under half of them owing to an unresolved V gene in the studies checked, with the rest unexplained. The sample profile shows 150,000 or so clones; about 10% of them were found once. Clones ranked in the top ten supply roughly 0.69% of the sample. Source material: central memory CD4+ T cells from blood. These receptors were taken from a man between 18 and 35 years old in good health.

This clone was detected a few times. V and J are TRBV28 and TRBJ2-7; 10 bases agree with TRBD1. This CDR3 has 15 amino acids. Germline V gene lookup returns CDR1 MDHEN and CDR2 SYDVKM. J gave up 3 bases and V 2 bases, and 4 bases lay outside the gene matches. The CDR3 bases are TGTGCCAGCAGTTTAGGAGGACAGGGGGGCTACGAGCAGTACTTC. This translates into CASSLGGQGGYEQYF.

This clone came up a few times. This chain joins TRBV4-1 and TRBJ2-3; the match to TRBD1 covers 10 bases. This CDR3 spans 15 amino acids. In germline, CDR1 is MGHRA, CDR2 YSYEKL. V trimming: 4 bases; J trimming: 6 bases; junction bases outside the gene matches: 7. The DNA of the CDR3 is TGCGCCAGCAGCCTAGGACAGGGGGTAGGTGATACGCAGTATTTT. Translation: CASSLGQGVGDTQYF.

This clone came up a few times. The V call is TRBV4-2, the J call TRBJ2-1, with TRBD2 matching 10 bases. Germline V lookup: CDR1 LGHNA, CDR2 YNFKEQ. The V segment lost 1 base and the J segment 8 bases; nucleotides outside the gene matches: 14. There are 18 residues in the CDR3. The DNA for the CDR3 is TGTGCCAGCAGCCAAGGTCGGGTAGCGGGGGGTAGTGGAGATGAGCAGTTCTTC. Amino acid sequence: CASSQGRVAGGSGDEQFF.

In this sample, this clone turned up a few times. The chain joins TRBV2 to TRBJ1-3, with a possible D match to TRBD1 (6 bases). The germline V and J ends were trimmed by 6 bases and 0 bases, with 15 bases remaining between them. The CDR3 sequence is 16 residues long. Germline V lookup: CDR1 SNHLY, CDR2 FYNNEI. This chain's CDR3 is CASRTTGKSSGNTIYF. The CDR3 DNA reads as TGTGCCAGCAGGACAACAGGGAAGAGCTCTGGAAACACCATATATTTT. The whole variable domain, filled in from reference TRBV2 and TRBJ1-3, reads EPEVTQTPSHQVTQMGQEVILRCVPISNHLYFYWYRQILGQKVEFLVSFYNNEISEKSEIFDDQFSVERPDGSNFTLKIRSTKLEDSAMYFCASRTTGKSSGNTIYFGEGSWLTVV.

The V and J genes are TRBV7-3 and TRBJ1-5; D is possibly TRBD1 (6 bases). V lost 4 bases and J lost 0, with 22 bases in between. The length of the CDR3 is 19 residues. Germline V gene sequence: CDR1 SGHTA, CDR2 FQGTGA. CDR3 bases: TGTGCCAGCAGCTCGATAGGGGGGGCTATCAGCCATAGCAATCAGCCCCAGCATTTT. Translation gives CASSSIGGAISHSNQPQHF. Combining the CDR3 with reference TRBV7-3 and TRBJ1-5 gives the whole variable domain GAGVSQTPSNKVTEKGKYVELRCDPISGHTALYWYRQSLGQGPEFLIYFQGTGAADDSGLPNDRFFAVRPEGSVSTLKIQRTERGDSAVYLCASSSIGGAISHSNQPQHFGDGTRLSIL.

This clone was counted a few times. V and J are TRBV6-1 and TRBJ2-1, with a tentative D call TRBD2 (5 bases). The V end lost 6 bases, the J end lost 3 bases, and 6 bases lay between the germline ends. Germline V lookup: CDR1 MNHNS, CDR2 SASEGT. The CDR3 is 12 amino acids. The CDR3 reads CASSRDYNEQFF. The CDR3 DNA is TGTGCCAGCAGCCGGGACTACAATGAGCAGTTCTTC.

Only a few counts were recorded for this clone. The rearrangement joins TRBV27 to TRBJ2-1; possible D gene TRBD1, 6 bases. V lost 3 bases to trimming and J lost 5 bases, with 11 bases between them. Germline lookup yields CDR1 MNHEY and CDR2 SMNVEV (reference sequence). This CDR3 region has 14 residues. In DNA form, the CDR3 reads TGTGCCAGCAGTTTTAGTGGGACACACAATGAGCAGTTCTTC. It yields the protein CASSFSGTHNEQFF.

This clone was seen a handful of times. The chain has TRBV4-3 and TRBJ1-1; D is unclear. The CDR3 is 12 residues long. Germline V gene sequence: CDR1 LGHNA, CDR2 YSLEER. Trimming took 5 bases from V and 11 from J, leaving 15 bases between them. The CDR3 DNA reads TGCGCCAGCAGCGACGGCCGAGGGATGGCTTTCTTT. It is translated as CASSDGRGMAFF.

This clone was observed a few times. V and J are TRBV7-3 and TRBJ2-5; possibly TRBD1 for D (5 bases). Looked up from germline, CDR1 is SGHTA and CDR2 is FQGTGA. The CDR3 runs to 13 residues. V was cut by 2 bases and J by 1 base, with 5 bases left in between. The CDR3 reads CASSLDSQETQYF. For the CDR3, the DNA is TGTGCCAGCAGCTTAGACAGCCAAGAGACCCAGTACTTC.

The chain uses TRBV5-1 and TRBJ2-1; 11 nucleotides align to TRBD2. After removal of 5 bases from V and 6 bases from J, the junction contained 4 bases not matched to a gene. The CDR3 has 14 residues. Germline CDR1 is SGHRS and CDR2 is YFSETQ. The CDR3: CASSTSGGFNEQFF. Written as DNA, the CDR3 is TGCGCCAGCAGTACTAGCGGGGGATTCAATGAGCAGTTCTTC.

V and J are TRBV30 and TRBJ1-1; tentatively, D is TRBD1 (5 bases). Germline CDR1 reads GTSNPN; CDR2 reads SVGIG (reference sequence). The ends were cut back, 4 bases at V and 1 base at J, with 7 bases in the middle. This CDR3 has 12 amino acids. In nucleotides, the CDR3 is TGTGCCTGGATCGGACAGAACACTGAAGCTTTCTTT. Translating gives CAWIGQNTEAFF.

This clone was found a few times. V and J are TRBV19 and TRBJ2-2, with a weak D call TRBD1 (6 bases). The CDR3 spans 15 residues. V was pared by 3 bases and J by 3 bases, with 11 bases between. Germline CDR1 reads LNHDA; CDR2 reads SQIVND (reference sequence). This CDR3 is CASSIWGLDTGELFF. In DNA, the CDR3 is TGTGCCAGTAGTATCTGGGGGCTGGACACCGGGGAGCTGTTTTTT.

The sample holds a few counts of this clone. The chain is built from TRBV7-9 and TRBJ1-5, with no clear D. Trimming left V 0 bases short and J 7 bases short, with 10 bases between. The CDR3 has 14 residues. CDR1 is SEHNR, CDR2 FQNEAQ, per germline (reference sequence). CDR3 in amino acids: CASSLAGSGQPQHF. In DNA, the CDR3 is TGTGCCAGCAGCTTAGCTGGGTCAGGACAGCCCCAGCATTTT.

This clone was observed a few times. This chain connects TRBV6-5 to TRBJ2-1; possible D gene TRBD1, 5 bases. Germline CDR1 and CDR2: MNHEY and SVGAGI. The CDR3 extends over 15 amino acids. With 0 bases removed from V and 7 bases from J, the gap between germline ends came to 13 bases. Written as DNA, the CDR3 is TGTGCCAGCAGTTACTCTTGGACATCAGGTAATGAGCAGTTCTTC. This sequence encodes CASSYSWTSGNEQFF.

The chain employs TRBV19 and TRBJ2-7, with a possible D match to TRBD1 (5 bases). V was trimmed by 8 bases and J by 9 bases, leaving 26 bases between them. This CDR3 spans 15 amino acids. Germline CDR1 is LNHDA and CDR2 is SQIVND (reference sequence). The CDR3 here is CASATGRAEVSGQYF. The CDR3, as DNA: TGTGCCAGTGCCACGGGCAGGGCCGAAGTATCCGGGCAGTACTTC.

The chain recombines TRBV30 with TRBJ2-7, with TRBD2 matching 12 bases. This CDR3 is 15 amino acids long. The germline V gene encodes CDR1 GTSNPN and CDR2 SVGIG (reference sequence). V gave up 4 bases and J gave up 6 bases; unmatched junction bases: 10. CDR3 in amino acids: CAWTPPSGGAGEQYF. The CDR3 DNA follows: TGTGCCTGGACCCCCCCTAGCGGGGGGGCGGGCGAGCAGTACTTC.

This clone was picked up a small number of times. V gene TRBV7-2 combines with J gene TRBJ2-7, with D unclear. The V end lost 2 bases, the J end lost 4 bases, and 9 bases lay between the germline ends. This CDR3 comprises 13 residues. The germline CDR1 and CDR2 sequences are SGHTA and FQGNSA. The CDR3 DNA reads TGTGCCAGCAGCTTACCCTACAGATACGAGCAGTACTTC. Encoded protein: CASSLPYRYEQYF.

The chain links TRBV6-6 to TRBJ1-4; TRBD1 matches at 8 bases. The V and J ends lost 6 bases and 8 bases, in that order; junction bases with no gene match: 11. The V gene's germline CDR1 is MNHNY and CDR2 SVGAGI (reference sequence). This CDR3 is built from 15 residues. The CDR3: CASSPPAGGGEKLFF. CDR3 DNA sequence: TGTGCCAGCAGCCCCCCGGCAGGGGGCGGCGAAAAACTGTTTTTT.

The sample holds a few counts of this clone. CDR3 residues: CASSPTRGGVADTQYF. The CDR3 DNA sequence: TGTGCCAGCAGCCCCACCCGGGGGGGCGTCGCAGATACGCAGTATTTT. The rearrangement uses TRBV11-2 and TRBJ2-3, with TRBD2 identical over 8 bases. There are 16 residues in the CDR3. Trimming removed 5 bases from V and 4 bases from J; junction bases left unmatched: 11. Germline V gene lookup returns CDR1 SGHAT and CDR2 FQNNGV. The whole variable domain, remainder taken from reference TRBV11-2 and TRBJ2-3, is EAGVAQSPRYKIIEKRQSVAFWCNPISGHATLYWYQQILGQGPKLLIQFQNNGVVDDSQLPKDRFSAERLKGVDSTLKIQPAKLEDSAVYLCASSPTRGGVADTQYFGPGTRLTVL.

The chain recombines TRBV5-1 with TRBJ2-3, with 11 bases that match TRBD2. Germline V gene lookup returns CDR1 SGHRS and CDR2 YFSETQ. After removal of 4 bases from V and 4 bases from J, the junction contained 8 bases not matched to a gene. This CDR3 is built from 16 residues. The CDR3 DNA reads TGCGCCAGCAGCCCACGGACTAGCGGGTCCGCAGATACGCAGTATTTT. Protein: CASSPRTSGSADTQYF.

The CDR3 sequence: CASSQEPRAAQYF. The CDR3 region has the DNA TGTGCCAGCAGCCAAGAGCCTCGCGCGGCGCAGTATTTT. J is TRBJ2-3 and V is TRBV4-2; D ambiguous. The CDR3 runs to 13 residues. V was trimmed by 0 bases and J by 10 bases, leaving 11 bases between them. Germline V lookup: CDR1 LGHNA, CDR2 YNFKEQ.

The V call is TRBV2, the J call TRBJ1-2; D is perhaps TRBD1 (5 bases). The CDR3 is 13 amino acids. The germline V gene has CDR1 SNHLY and CDR2 FYNNEI. The germline V and J ends were trimmed by 6 bases and 4 bases, with 12 bases remaining between them. DNA of the CDR3: TGTGCCAGCAGACCCGGGACTCTCTATGGCTACACCTTC. Amino acid sequence: CASRPGTLYGYTF.